This TCR beta chain was sequenced for a study of blood T cell repertoires in COVID-19 (dated by TCRdb to 2018 to 2021). About the investigation overall: Samples from collaborators originated in the United States, Italy and Spain and spanned both the acute and convalescent phases of COVID-19. The dataset comprised deeply sampled blood TCRbeta repertoires from subjects exposed to, actively infected with, or recovered from COVID-19. Sample metadata almost always included a de-identified subject ID, COVID-19 status, age in years and sex. The repertoires were made available in a free public database intended to serve as a resource for research on the immune response to SARS-CoV-2. The prospective study material was composed of cDNA or gDNA derived from T cells, B-cell-depleted T cells, or PBMCs. Where available, HLA class I and class II types were taken from metadata supplied by the sample provider and were not determined by assay-based typing. The samples were drawn from the first 160 participants of the ongoing ImmuneRACE study and from 950 to 1,500 subjects provided by 6 global collaborators. Here is what the overall study found, with its caveats: The quantity of clinical and demographic metadata differed by source and by participant and was supplied without curation.

As concerns this clone: It lacks a known antigen. One base away there is no much larger clone; base qualities are not given.

TCRbeta CDR3 regions were amplified from genomic DNA by means of the immunoSEQ Assay, a bias-controlled multiplex PCR. The authors processed their data as follows. Within the assay, amplification of reference gene primers was used to estimate how many nucleated cells each sample contained. Sequence reads were collapsed and filtered to measure the absolute abundance of every unique TCRbeta CDR3 rearrangement. Productive Simpson clonality was computed per sample as the square root of Simpson's diversity index over productive rearrangements. The table was pulled from immuneACCESS by TCRdb, which kept in-frame rearrangements only. Such tables lose some clones; where checked, under half of the loss comes from unresolved V genes, and the rest has no known cause. The V and J calls and clone size are taken from that table; D and trimming were inferred from the DNA. The sample table shows 150,000 to 200,000 clones, and roughly 75% are seen once. Roughly 6.8% of the sample is taken by the ten largest.

CDR1 and CDR2 are drawn from the germline V gene: SGHRS, YFSETQ. The CDR3 runs 15 residues from the cysteine to the phenylalanine. Left in the record is the CDR3 DNA by itself, 45 bases read in frame from the first base. A distance of 10 bases separates the germline ends of V and J, which lose 1 base and 5 bases respectively. Each collaborating institution followed its own protocols to collect whole blood in K2EDTA tubes. For TCRbeta analysis, collaborators shipped samples in one of three forms: frozen whole blood, isolated PBMCs, or DNA extracted from either of those sample types. The source material was peripheral blood. The clonotype originates from a man between 65 and 85 years old with active or convalescent COVID-19. The sequence joins TRBV5-1 to TRBJ1-6; perhaps TRBD1 is the D gene, with 6 bases matching. The CDR3 region: CASSLSPGDNSPLHF. In nucleotides, the sequence is TGCGCCAGCAGCTTGTCGCCAGGGGATAATTCACCCCTCCACTTT.